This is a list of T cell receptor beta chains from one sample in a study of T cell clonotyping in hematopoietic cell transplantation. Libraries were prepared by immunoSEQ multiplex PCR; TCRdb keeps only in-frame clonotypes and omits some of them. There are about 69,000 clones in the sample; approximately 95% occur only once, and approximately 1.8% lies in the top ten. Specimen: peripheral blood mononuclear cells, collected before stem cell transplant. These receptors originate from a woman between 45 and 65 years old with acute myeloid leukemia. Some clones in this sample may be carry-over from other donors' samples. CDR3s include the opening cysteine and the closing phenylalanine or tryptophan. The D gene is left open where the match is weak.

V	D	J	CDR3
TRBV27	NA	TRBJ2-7	CASSSSYEQYF
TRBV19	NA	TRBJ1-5	CASSQGDQPQHF
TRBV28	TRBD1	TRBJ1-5	CASNPTGGDNQPQHF
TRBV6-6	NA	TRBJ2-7	CASSKGNPYEQYF
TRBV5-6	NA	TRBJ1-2	CASSSGSQSNYGYTF
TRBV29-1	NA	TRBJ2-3	CSVASRGTQYF
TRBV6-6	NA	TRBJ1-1	CASSYTEAFF
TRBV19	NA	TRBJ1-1	CASSWSYTEAFF
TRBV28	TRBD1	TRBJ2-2	CASRRTGDTGELFF
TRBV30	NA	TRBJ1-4	CAWSATGSEKLFF
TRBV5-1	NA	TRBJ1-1	CASSLAGSDWSEAFF
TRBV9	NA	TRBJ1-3	CASSLSLSGNTIYF
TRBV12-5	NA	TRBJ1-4	CASGKDLGSEKLFF
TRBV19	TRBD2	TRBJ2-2	CASSIDRTSAGELFF
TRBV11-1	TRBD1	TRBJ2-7	CASSDRVSYEQYF
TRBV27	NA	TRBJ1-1	CASSEHGTGTEAFF
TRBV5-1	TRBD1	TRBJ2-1	CASSLSTGARIGEQFF
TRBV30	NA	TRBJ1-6	CAWTDRGNSPLHF
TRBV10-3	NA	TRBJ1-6	CAISESFQGQDSPLHF
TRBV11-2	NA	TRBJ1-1	CASSLEVRTEAFF